The 13 T cell receptor beta chains given below trace back to one sample, sequenced in a study of liver allograft versus peripheral blood T cells. Looking at the study overall: Transplanted-liver T cell receptor repertoires were compared with recipients' peripheral blood repertoires.

Via MiXCR, TCRdb re-called the reads, giving one row per CDR3 protein. The sample carries some 9,000 distinct CDR3 sequences, roughly 22% recorded once. The receptors derive from a human patient who had a liver transplant. Some T cells may be provided by the graft donor.

The V call is TRBV20-1, the J call TRBJ2-7; 7 positions agree with TRBD1. Unmatched junction bases numbered 10, after V lost 5 bases and J lost 6 bases. This CDR3 is 13 amino acids long. The germline CDR1 and CDR2 sequences are DFQATT and SNEGSKA (reference sequence). CDR3 sequence reads: CSAYRTGTGEQYF. The CDR3 DNA reads as TGCAGTGCTTATCGGACAGGAACGGGCGAGCAGTACTTC.

V gene TRBV20-1 combines with J gene TRBJ2-7; TRBD1 aligns across 8 bases. Germline assignment: CDR1 DFQATT and CDR2 SNEGSKA (reference sequence). With 7 bases clipped from V and 3 bases from J, the junction kept 8 bases outside the gene matches. The CDR3 is 13 residues long. For the CDR3, the DNA is TGCAGTGGTCAGACAGGGGCGATCTACGAGCAGTACTTC. It encodes CSGQTGAIYEQYF.

The J gene is TRBJ1-5, the V gene TRBV6-2 or TRBV6-3; possibly TRBD1 for D (5 bases). This CDR3 contains 14 residues. The germline V and J ends were trimmed by 2 bases and 3 bases, with 8 bases remaining between them. Germline assignment: CDR1 MNHEY and CDR2 SVGEGT. CDR3 DNA: TGTGCCAGCAGTTACGGGGGGAACAATCAGCCCCAGCATTTT. It specifies CASSYGGNNQPQHF.

Judged by abundance, this clonotype is medium-sized. V usage is TRBV6-1 and J usage is TRBJ2-5; no definite D call. CDR3 length equals 15 residues. Germline V gene sequence: CDR1 MNHNS, CDR2 SASEGT. Deletions cut 4 bases from V and 1 base from J, with 13 bases between. CDR3 in DNA: TGTGCCAGCAGTGTAGAGACGCCTAGCCAAGAGACCCAGTACTTC. Residues: CASSVETPSQETQYF.

The rearrangement uses TRBV20-1 and TRBJ2-5; D perhaps matches TRBD1 (5 bases). Germline assignment: CDR1 DFQATT and CDR2 SNEGSKA (reference sequence). The CDR3 sequence is 13 residues long. The V end was cut by 3 bases, the J end by 0 bases, with 8 bases between. CDR3 protein: CSASPGYQETQYF. In DNA, the CDR3 is TGCAGTGCTAGTCCAGGGTACCAAGAGACCCAGTACTTC.

There are many counts of this clonotype. The chain carries TRBV27 and TRBJ1-2, with D hard to call. Trimming shortened V by 6 bases and J by 9 bases, and 14 bases separated the two germline ends. This CDR3 has 12 residues. CDR1 and CDR2 from the germline V gene are MNHEY and SMNVEV (reference sequence). The DNA of the CDR3 is TGTGCCAGCAGCCCATGGGGTGGGAGCTACACCTTC. Its translation: CASSPWGGSYTF.

This clonotype was seen a handful of times. The CDR3 region has the DNA TGTGCCAGCAGTCGCCCTAATGAAAAACTGTTTTTT. Protein sequence: CASSRPNEKLFF. The chain joins TRBV6-2 or TRBV6-3 to TRBJ1-4, with D hard to call. The ends were cut back, 5 bases at V and 3 bases at J, with 4 bases in the middle. Germline CDR1 and CDR2: MNHEY and SVGEGT. The length of the CDR3 is 12 residues.

The DNA for the CDR3 is TGCAGTGCTAGAGATCCCCAGCGGGGGGTTGTTGAGCAGTTCTTC. Its translation: CSARDPQRGVVEQFF. The chain uses TRBV20-1 and TRBJ2-1, with 9 bases identical to TRBD2. CDR3 length equals 15 residues. Germline V gene data show CDR1 as DFQATT and CDR2 as SNEGSKA (reference sequence). V dropped 0 bases and J dropped 9; count of bases not matched to a gene: 9.

This clonotype is categorized as medium-sized. The J gene is TRBJ2-6, the V gene TRBV5-4; D gene unclear. Per germline, CDR1 SGHNT and CDR2 YYREEE (reference sequence). V lost 2 bases and J 4 bases, leaving 4 bases between the germline ends. The CDR3 is made up of 13 amino acids. The CDR3 is CASSFSGANVLTF. Here the CDR3 DNA reads TGTGCCAGCAGCTTCTCAGGGGCCAACGTCCTGACTTTC.

The CDR3 loop reads CASSPQYTVSDTQYF. CDR3 DNA sequence: TGTGCCAGCAGCCCGCAATATACAGTTTCAGATACGCAGTATTTT. V is TRBV12-3 or TRBV12-4 and J is TRBJ2-3; D gene unclear. V was trimmed by 6 bases and J by 4 bases, leaving 17 bases between them. CDR3 length: 15 residues.

This clonotype has at least ten counts. The CDR3 here is CATSNTNYGYTF. CDR3 DNA: TGTGCCACCAGCAATACTAACTATGGCTACACCTTC. This chain links TRBV15 with TRBJ1-2; D unresolved. The CDR3 is 12 residues long. Germline V gene lookup returns CDR1 LNHNV and CDR2 YYDKDF (reference sequence). V lost 4 bases, J lost 0 bases, and 3 bases lay in between.

By share of the sample, this clonotype is medium-sized. The chain has TRBV24-1 and TRBJ2-1, with 10 bases aligning to TRBD2. Germline V gives CDR1 KGHDR, CDR2 SFDVKD. V lost 4 bases, J lost 6 bases, and 5 bases stayed unmatched. CDR3 length: 15 amino acids. The CDR3 is CATSDPSGSGNEQFF. The CDR3 bases are TGTGCCACCAGTGACCCTAGCGGGAGTGGCAATGAGCAGTTCTTC.

Note on this clonotype: A much bigger clone sits one base away, suggesting this may be a read error. This chain uses TRBV15 with TRBJ1-4, with D possibly matching TRBD1 (5 bases). This CDR3 has 16 amino acids. Germline lookup yields CDR1 LNHNV and CDR2 YYDKDF (reference sequence). The CDR3 DNA sequence: TGTGCCACCAACAGAGATTGGAGGGGAACTAATGAAAAACTGTTTTTT. Protein product: CATNRDWRGTNEKLFF.